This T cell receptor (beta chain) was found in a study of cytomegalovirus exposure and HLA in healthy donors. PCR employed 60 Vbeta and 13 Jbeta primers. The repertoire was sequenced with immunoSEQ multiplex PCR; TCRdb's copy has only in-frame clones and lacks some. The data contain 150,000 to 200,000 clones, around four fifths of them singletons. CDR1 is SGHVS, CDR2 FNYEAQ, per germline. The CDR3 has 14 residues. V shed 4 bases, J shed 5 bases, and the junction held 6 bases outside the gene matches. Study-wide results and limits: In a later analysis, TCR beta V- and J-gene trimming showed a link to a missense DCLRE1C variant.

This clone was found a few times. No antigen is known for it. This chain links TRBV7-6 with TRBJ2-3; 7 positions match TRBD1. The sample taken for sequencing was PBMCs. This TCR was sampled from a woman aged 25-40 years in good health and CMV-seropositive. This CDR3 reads CASSYNRGRDTQYF. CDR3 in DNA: TGTGCCAGCAGCTATAACAGGGGTCGAGATACGCAGTATTTT.